This T cell receptor (beta chain) was captured by sequencing in a study of blood T cell repertoires in COVID-19. Study-wide context: T cells, B-cell-depleted T cells, or PBMCs provided the cDNA or gDNA that served as material.

Per germline, CDR1 MNHEY and CDR2 SMNVEV (reference sequence). This CDR3 region has 16 residues. After removal of 6 bases from V and 3 bases from J, the junction contained 13 bases not matched to a gene. Per the original data handling: Estimates of nucleated cell counts were drawn from the amplification of reference gene primers. The data were produced by immunoSEQ multiplex PCR, yet TCRdb's version contains in-frame clones alone and is incomplete. V and J calls and clone size are as listed in that table; D and trimming were resolved from the DNA. The sample has nearly 55,000 clones, approximately 80% seen once; the top ten hold 15%.

This receptor was identified in a human donor with active or convalescent COVID-19. The donor label of this sample is uncertain. The sequencing input was peripheral blood. V is TRBV27 and J is TRBJ2-5, with TRBD1 identical over 7 bases. CDR3 residues: CASRGTGTVGKETQYF. The CDR3 coding sequence is TGTGCCAGCAGGGGCACCGGGACAGTGGGGAAAGAGACCCAGTACTTC.